This entry lists 3 T cell receptor beta chains sequenced from one sample in a study of regulatory T cells in long-lasting Graves disease. Time point denoted: newly diagnosed GD, antithyroid drugs for less than 3 months. Generation of the TCR library employed RNA extracted from PBMCs. For TCR beta, libraries came from iRepertoire HTBI primers and Arm-PCR of CDR3 regions. TCRdb recomputed calls from the multiplex PCR reads with MiXCR, one row per CDR3 protein. The table has over 350,000 distinct CDR3 sequences, 12% to 15% seen once. The data were also submitted as part of a second study, on T cells in Graves' hyperthyroidism and ophthalmopathy.

Sequenced here: peripheral blood mononuclear cells (PBMCs), sampled at new diagnosis, from a patient treated with antithyroid drugs. These receptors all stem from a woman between 45 and 60 years old with Graves disease.

In its sample, this clonotype was seen many times. The J gene is TRBJ2-1, the V gene TRBV2; 11 bases align to TRBD1. This CDR3 has 15 residues. The germline gives CDR1 SNHLY, CDR2 FYNNEI. Trimming cost V 1 base and J 5 bases; bases outside gene matches: 1. The CDR3 DNA is TGTGCCAGCAGTGAAGGGACAGGGGGCAACAATGAGCAGTTCTTC. Residues: CASSEGTGGNNEQFF.

Ten or more counts support this clonotype. V is TRBV12-3 or TRBV12-4 and J is TRBJ2-1; 11 positions agree with TRBD2. V was clipped by 7 bases and J by 7 bases; unmatched bases: 6. There are 14 residues in the CDR3. CDR3 residues: CASKLAGVLNEQFF. CDR3 nucleotide sequence: TGTGCCAGCAAACTAGCGGGAGTACTGAATGAGCAGTTCTTC.

This chain joins TRBV6-1 and TRBJ2-1; 7 positions match TRBD2. Germline CDR1 is MNHNS and CDR2 is SASEGT. This CDR3 spans 16 amino acids. V lost 1 base, J lost 3 bases, and 6 bases stayed unmatched. As DNA, the CDR3 is TGTGCCAGCAGTGAAGTAGGTAGCGGGTACTACAATGAGCAGTTCTTC. The encoded protein is CASSEVGSGYYNEQFF.